These 21 T cell receptor beta chains share one sample of origin, sequenced in a study of blood T cell repertoires in COVID-19. Sequencing used immunoSEQ multiplex PCR; TCRdb keeps in-frame clones, though not all of them. The sample gives roughly 320,000 clones, just over 85% of which show up once; about 4.6% is in the top ten. Material for sequencing was PBMCs or T cells enriched from blood (not recorded which). These receptors were collected from a man aged 25-40 years who had recovered from COVID-19.

The chain has TRBV18 and TRBJ1-4; TRBD1 matches 7 bases. The CDR3 length is 15 residues. V lost 3 bases to trimming and J lost 8 bases; unmatched junction nucleotides: 9. Germline V gene sequence: CDR1 KGHSH, CDR2 LQKENI. The CDR3 reads CASSPKGAYGEKLFF. For the CDR3, the DNA is TGTGCCAGCTCACCGAAGGGGGCGTATGGAGAAAAACTGTTTTTT.

This rearrangement joins TRBV28 to TRBJ2-2; possibly TRBD1 for D (5 bases). The CDR3 is made up of 14 amino acids. The germline V gene has CDR1 MDHEN and CDR2 SYDVKM. V was clipped by 7 bases and J by 6 bases, with 15 bases between them. CDR3 nucleotide sequence: TGTGCCAGCAACCTAAGGGGAACCGCCGGGGAGCTGTTTTTT. It yields the protein CASNLRGTAGELFF.

With respect to this clone: Distinct nucleotide sequences in the sample also encode this CDR3. The chain carries TRBV9 and TRBJ1-2, with TRBD1 matching 8 bases. The CDR3 loop spans 13 amino acids. Germline values: CDR1 SGDLS, CDR2 YYNGEE. The junction had 1 base not matched to a gene; V was cut back by 4 bases and J by 2 bases. In DNA form, the CDR3 reads TGTGCCAGCAGCAGGGACAGGAACTATGGCTACACCTTC. Translated: CASSRDRNYGYTF.

Only a few counts were recorded for this clone. Other DNA sequences in this specimen translate into the identical CDR3. The gene calls are TRBV18 and TRBJ1-1, with D possibly matching TRBD1 (6 bases). Germline CDR1 reads KGHSH; CDR2 reads LQKENI. The CDR3 runs to 13 residues. V shed 6 bases and J shed 5 bases, with 13 bases lying between them. CDR3 nucleotides: TGTGCCAGCTCGCCTAGGGGGGGGACTGAAGCTTTCTTT. This sequence encodes CASSPRGGTEAFF.

This sequence joins TRBV3-1 (or the pseudogene TRBV3-2) and TRBJ2-1; possible D gene TRBD2, 5 bases. V lost 0 bases to trimming and J lost 15 bases, with 15 bases between them. The CDR3 loop spans 13 amino acids. In germline, CDR1 is LGHDT, CDR2 YNNKEL (reference sequence). The CDR3 bases are TGTGCCAGCAGCCAAGAACTTAGGAGGACGTCGTTCTTC. It translates to CASSQELRRTSFF.

Here the CDR3 reads CASARGGATDTQYF. The CDR3 DNA is TGTGCCAGCGCCAGAGGCGGGGCGACAGATACGCAGTATTTT. The gene calls are TRBV6-5 and TRBJ2-3; the D gene is possibly TRBD2 (6 bases). The V gene lost 8 bases and the J gene lost 3 bases, with 15 bases spanning the gap. Germline lookup yields CDR1 MNHEY and CDR2 SVGAGI. This CDR3 spans 14 amino acids.

The V call is TRBV5-4, the J call TRBJ1-4; 8 nucleotides match TRBD1. The CDR3 runs 15 residues. In germline, CDR1 is SGHNT, CDR2 YYREEE (reference sequence). V lost 2 bases and J lost 7; bases outside the gene matches: 7. The CDR3 loop reads CASSFGGDRSEKLFF. The CDR3 nucleotides are TGTGCCAGCAGCTTTGGGGGGGACAGGAGTGAAAAACTGTTTTTT.

The CDR3 is CAWSPGHTDTQYF. The CDR3 DNA reads TGTGCCTGGAGTCCGGGACACACAGATACGCAGTATTTT. The rearrangement links TRBV30 to TRBJ2-3; maybe TRBD1 (6 bases). Germline assignment: CDR1 GTSNPN and CDR2 SVGIG (reference sequence). The CDR3 has 13 residues. The V gene lost 2 bases and the J gene lost 2 bases, with 8 bases spanning the gap.

The rearrangement uses TRBV5-1 and TRBJ2-3; tentatively, D is TRBD2 (5 bases). Trimming removed 4 bases at V and 6 bases at J, with 9 bases between. The V gene's germline CDR1 is SGHRS and CDR2 YFSETQ. The CDR3 loop spans 12 amino acids. The CDR3 protein is CASSPPGDTQYF. CDR3 sequence (DNA): TGCGCCAGCAGCCCACCGGGGGATACGCAGTATTTT.

The rearrangement uses TRBV21-1 and TRBJ2-1; the tabulated D call, TRBD1, remains unverified against the DNA. TRBV21-1 is annotated as a pseudogene. CDR3 size: 18 residues. CDR3 residues: CASSKVGSQGMRYNEQFF. CDR3 coding DNA: TGTGCCAGCAGCAAAGTAGGAAGCCAGGGAATGAGGTACAATGAGCAGTTCTTC.

The chain couples TRBV6-5 to TRBJ1-1; TRBD1 might be the D (6 bases). The germline CDR1 and CDR2 sequences are MNHEY and SVGAGI. V lost 7 bases and J 5 bases, leaving 14 bases between the germline ends. This CDR3 has 13 amino acids. For the CDR3, the DNA is TGTGCCAGCAAACTACAGGGCTGGACTGAAGCTTTCTTT. Translation gives CASKLQGWTEAFF.

The chain joins TRBV9 to TRBJ2-5; 10 bases map to TRBD2. From germline, CDR1 is SGDLS and CDR2 YYNGEE. Trimming at V came to 0 bases and at J to 4 bases, leaving 6 bases not matched to a gene. The CDR3 covers 16 residues. CDR3 residues: CASSVELAGGPETQYF. As DNA, the CDR3 is TGTGCCAGCAGCGTAGAATTAGCGGGGGGCCCAGAGACCCAGTACTTC.

The V call is TRBV10-1, the J call TRBJ2-1, with TRBD2 matching 8 bases. Per germline, CDR1 WNHNN and CDR2 SYGVQD (reference sequence). The CDR3 is 15 amino acids. With 6 bases clipped from V and 1 base from J, the junction kept 5 bases outside the gene matches. This CDR3 is CASSEGLESYNEQFF. The CDR3 nucleotides read TGCGCCAGCAGCGAGGGACTAGAGTCCTACAATGAGCAGTTCTTC.

The chain recombines TRBV18 with TRBJ1-2; 8 nucleotides agree with TRBD1. Trimming cost V 3 bases and J 6 bases; bases outside gene matches: 9. The CDR3 is made up of 15 amino acids. Germline CDR1 and CDR2: KGHSH and LQKENI. CDR3 nucleotide sequence: TGTGCCAGCTCACCCGTAGGACAGGGTTTGGATGGCTACACCTTC. The encoded protein is CASSPVGQGLDGYTF.

The chain joins TRBV7-6 to TRBJ2-2; D perhaps matches TRBD1 (6 bases). This CDR3 contains 14 residues. The germline V gene encodes CDR1 SGHVS and CDR2 FNYEAQ. V was clipped by 5 bases and J by 6 bases, with 13 bases between them. The CDR3 is CASSHPTGSGELFF. For the CDR3, the DNA is TGTGCCAGCAGCCATCCGACAGGTTCCGGGGAGCTGTTTTTT.

This chain joins TRBV15 and TRBJ1-4; no clear D. The V end was cut by 10 bases, the J end by 3 bases, with 15 bases between. CDR3 length equals 14 residues. Per the germline V gene, CDR1 is LNHNV and CDR2 is YYDKDF (reference sequence). CDR3 loop: CAISPQTANEKLFF. Here the CDR3 DNA reads TGTGCCATCAGTCCCCAAACGGCTAATGAAAAACTGTTTTTT.

Only one count was recorded for this clone. This rearrangement joins TRBV4-2 to TRBJ2-2; D uncertain. This CDR3 spans 15 amino acids. Germline V gene lookup returns CDR1 LGHNA and CDR2 YNFKEQ. Trimming cost V 5 bases and J 2 bases, with 12 bases left between them. CDR3 residues: CASSSTRVNTGELFF. The CDR3 region has the DNA TGTGCCAGCAGCTCAACGAGAGTTAACACCGGGGAGCTGTTTTTT.

The rearrangement joins TRBV6-5 to TRBJ1-2, with D maybe TRBD1 (5 bases). The CDR3 length is 13 residues. Looked up from germline, CDR1 is MNHEY and CDR2 is SVGAGI. Trimming stripped 8 bases from V and 2 bases from J, with 12 bases between. This CDR3 is CASVRGLNYGYTF. The CDR3 DNA follows: TGTGCCAGCGTAAGGGGTTTGAACTATGGCTACACCTTC.

The rearrangement links TRBV7-2 to TRBJ2-3; 7 bases agree with TRBD2. This CDR3 is 14 amino acids long. The germline CDR1 and CDR2 sequences are SGHTA and FQGNSA. The V and J ends lost 6 bases and 2 bases, in that order; junction bases with no gene match: 5. CDR3 in amino acids: CASSQGLVTDTQYF. CDR3 coding DNA: TGTGCCAGCAGTCAAGGACTAGTCACAGATACGCAGTATTTT.

For the CDR3, the DNA is TGTGCCACCAAGGCGGACAGGAGTCGTGAAAAACTGTTTTTT. Protein: CATKADRSREKLFF. The V call is TRBV19, the J call TRBJ1-4; 7 bases line up with TRBD1. The germline V gene encodes CDR1 LNHDA and CDR2 SQIVND (reference sequence). The length of the CDR3 is 14 residues. Trimming cost V 10 bases and J 7 bases; bases outside gene matches: 12.

This rearrangement joins TRBV6-1 to TRBJ1-4, with 8 bases aligning to TRBD1. The J segment lost 4 bases and the V segment lost 3 bases, leaving 1 base of the junction unmatched. CDR1 and CDR2 (germline): MNHNS, SASEGT. This CDR3 spans 14 amino acids. In DNA form, the CDR3 reads TGTGCCAGCAGTGACGGACAGGGTAATGAAAAACTGTTTTTT. Translating it yields CASSDGQGNEKLFF.